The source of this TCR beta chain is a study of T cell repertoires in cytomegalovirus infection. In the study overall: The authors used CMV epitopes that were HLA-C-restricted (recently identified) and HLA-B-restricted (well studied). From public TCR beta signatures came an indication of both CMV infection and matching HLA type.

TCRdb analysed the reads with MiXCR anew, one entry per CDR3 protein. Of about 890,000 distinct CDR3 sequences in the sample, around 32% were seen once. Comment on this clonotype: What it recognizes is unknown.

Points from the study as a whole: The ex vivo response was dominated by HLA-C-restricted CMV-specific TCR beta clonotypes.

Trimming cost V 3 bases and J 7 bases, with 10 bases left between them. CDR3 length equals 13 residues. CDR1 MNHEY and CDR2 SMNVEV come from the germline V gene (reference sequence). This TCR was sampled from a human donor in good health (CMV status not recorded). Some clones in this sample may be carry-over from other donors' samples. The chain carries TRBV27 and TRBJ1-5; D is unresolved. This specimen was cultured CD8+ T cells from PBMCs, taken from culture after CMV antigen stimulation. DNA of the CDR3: TGTGCCAGCAGTTTCTCGGGATTCCAGCCCCAGCATTTT. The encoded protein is CASSFSGFQPQHF.